These 17 T cell receptor beta chains were all obtained from the same sample, sequenced in a study of spatial heterogeneity in lung cancer. TCRdb reprocessed the 5' RACE reads with MiXCR, giving one entry per CDR3 protein. This table holds 60,000 to 80,000 distinct CDR3 sequences, about 14% found once. Time point reported: sample taken at primary tumor resection. No cell sorting; template was whole RNA from tumor, lung tissue or PBMC. The sequencing used PBMCs, collected at surgery. The receptors derive from a male donor with early-stage non-small cell lung cancer.

This clonotype was seen at least ten times. This chain uses TRBV30 with TRBJ1-1; the match to TRBD1 covers 7 bases. Trimming took 8 bases from V and 2 from J; bases not matched to a gene: 14. This CDR3 has 15 residues. Germline V gives CDR1 GTSNPN, CDR2 SVGIG (reference sequence). Here the CDR3 reads CARTRLGDSNTEAFF. Written as DNA, the CDR3 is TGTGCCCGCACCAGGCTCGGGGACAGTAACACTGAAGCTTTCTTT.

This clonotype showed up just a few times. The rearrangement uses TRBV3-1 and TRBJ1-1; D may be TRBD1 (5 bases). The CDR3 consists of 13 residues. Per germline, CDR1 LGHDT and CDR2 YNNKEL (reference sequence). Trimming pared 5 bases from V and 7 bases from J, leaving 14 bases between. In DNA, the CDR3 is TGTGCCAGCAGCGCCGGGCAGGGCCTTGAAGCTTTCTTT. Translated, it gives CASSAGQGLEAFF.

This clonotype was counted a few times. The chain links TRBV18 to TRBJ1-5, with 8 bases that match TRBD1. With 4 bases clipped from V and 7 bases from J, the junction kept 9 bases outside the gene matches. This CDR3 spans 15 amino acids. Germline V CDR1 and CDR2: KGHSH, LQKENI. This CDR3 reads CASSRGQGGEQPQHF. The CDR3 DNA follows: TGTGCCAGCTCACGCGGACAGGGAGGGGAACAGCCCCAGCATTTT.

This clonotype appeared a few times. This chain's CDR3 is CSVVAGSTEAFF. The CDR3 coding sequence is TGCAGCGTTGTGGCAGGGAGCACTGAAGCTTTCTTT. The chain is built from TRBV29-1 and TRBJ1-1; tentative D call: TRBD1 (5 bases). The CDR3 is made up of 12 amino acids. V dropped 4 bases and J dropped 4 bases, with 10 bases sitting between them. The germline gives CDR1 SQVTM, CDR2 ANQGSEA.

J is TRBJ1-4 and V is TRBV12-3 or TRBV12-4, with TRBD1 matching over 9 bases. This CDR3 region has 14 residues. V trimming: 6 bases; J trimming: 12 bases; junction bases outside the gene matches: 11. CDR3 sequence reads: CASSTWDRERELFF. Here the CDR3 DNA reads TGTGCCAGCAGCACCTGGGACAGGGAGAGGGAACTGTTTTTT.

The chain employs TRBV5-1 and TRBJ1-1, with 7 positions matching TRBD1. Germline CDR1 reads SGHRS; CDR2 reads YFSETQ. CDR3 length: 13 amino acids. The J segment lost 9 bases and the V segment lost 0 bases, leaving 5 bases of the junction unmatched. The CDR3 nucleotides are TGCGCCAGCAGCTTGGAACAGGGGAGTAAAGCTTTCTTT. This translates into CASSLEQGSKAFF.

The chain employs TRBV20-1 and TRBJ1-3; D is possibly TRBD1 (6 bases). Trimming cost V 5 bases and J 0 bases, with 11 bases left between them. CDR1 and CDR2 (germline): DFQATT, SNEGSKA (reference sequence). This CDR3 region has 14 residues. The CDR3 DNA is TGCAGTGCTTTCCAGGGGTCCTCTGGAAACACCATATATTTT. Translation gives CSAFQGSSGNTIYF.

J is TRBJ1-5 and V is TRBV7-9; no firm D call. Trimming stripped 1 base from V and 11 bases from J, with 18 bases between. The CDR3 extends over 15 amino acids. CDR1 is SEHNR, CDR2 FQNEAQ, per germline (reference sequence). CDR3 loop: CASSLDVGLNRTQHF. CDR3 bases: TGTGCCAGCAGCTTAGACGTTGGTCTGAATCGGACCCAGCATTTT. The full variable domain, in which reference TRBV7-9 and TRBJ1-5 provide the parts outside the CDR3, is DTGVSQNPRHKITKRGQNVTFRCDPISEHNRLYWYRQTLGQGPEFLTYFQNEAQLEKSRLLSDRFSAERPKGSFSTLEIQRTEQGDSAMYLCASSLDVGLNRTQHFGDGTRLSIL.

This clonotype was seen a handful of times. The chain uses TRBV27 and TRBJ1-1; D unresolved. The CDR3 runs 15 residues. The ends were cut back, 0 bases at V and 4 bases at J, with 12 bases in the middle. Germline V gene lookup returns CDR1 MNHEY and CDR2 SMNVEV (reference sequence). Here the CDR3 reads CASSLSIGPLTEAFF. DNA for the CDR3: TGTGCCAGCAGTTTATCCATCGGGCCTCTCACTGAAGCTTTCTTT.

CDR3 in DNA: TGTGCCAGCAGTCCGCAGTTGGCCTACAATGAGCAGTTCTTC. Residues: CASSPQLAYNEQFF. The rearrangement joins TRBV25-1 to TRBJ2-1; D uncertain. The length of the CDR3 is 14 residues. Per germline, CDR1 MGHDK and CDR2 SYGVNS. The V and J ends lost 5 bases and 2 bases respectively, with 10 bases between them.

This clonotype has at least ten counts. V gene TRBV7-2 combines with J gene TRBJ2-2; a possible D gene is TRBD2 (6 bases). Looked up from germline, CDR1 is SGHTA and CDR2 is FQGNSA. V shed 3 bases and J shed 5 bases, with 22 bases lying between them. This CDR3 is 18 amino acids long. CDR3 nucleotide sequence: TGTGCCAGCAGCTTTTTCCCTGGGGGACCTGCGGGAACCGGGGAGCTGTTTTTT. Translating it yields CASSFFPGGPAGTGELFF.

A single count supports this clonotype. The chain couples TRBV29-1 to TRBJ2-7; 9 nucleotides align to TRBD2. CDR1 is SQVTM and CDR2 is ANQGSEA in the germline V gene. The CDR3 consists of 13 residues. Losses at the gene ends were 4 bases for V and 4 bases for J; bases not matched to a gene: 5. CDR3 in amino acids: CSVAAGGRYEQYF. CDR3 DNA: TGCAGCGTTGCGGCGGGAGGGAGGTACGAGCAGTACTTC.

The gene calls are TRBV12-3 or TRBV12-4 and TRBJ1-5; D is unresolved. Trimming pared 5 bases from V and 3 bases from J, leaving 2 bases between. There are 11 residues in the CDR3. Written as DNA, the CDR3 is TGTGCCAGCAGTATCAATCAGCCCCAGCATTTT. Protein product: CASSINQPQHF.

The V and J genes are TRBV7-2 and TRBJ2-7, with 7 nucleotides matching TRBD1. Losses at the gene ends were 4 bases for V and 6 bases for J; bases not matched to a gene: 12. Germline CDR1 reads SGHTA; CDR2 reads FQGNSA. CDR3 length equals 15 residues. This CDR3 reads CASSSYGQEAVEQYF. As DNA, the CDR3 is TGTGCCAGCAGCTCATACGGACAGGAGGCGGTCGAGCAGTACTTC.

This clonotype has at least ten counts. This rearrangement joins TRBV29-1 to TRBJ2-7; D remains unclear. This CDR3 contains 12 residues. Germline values: CDR1 SQVTM, CDR2 ANQGSEA. V was pared by 6 bases and J by 0 bases, with 9 bases between. The CDR3 sequence: CSVLLSSYEQYF. The CDR3 DNA follows: TGCAGCGTCCTCCTTAGCTCCTACGAGCAGTACTTC.

The rearrangement links TRBV2 to TRBJ2-7, with D unclear. The germline CDR1 and CDR2 sequences are SNHLY and FYNNEI. The CDR3 extends over 15 amino acids. Trimming left V 6 bases short and J 3 bases short, with 18 bases between. CDR3 nucleotide sequence: TGTGCCAGCAGGGTGACTCCAGGCGGCTACTACGAGCAGTACTTC. This gives the protein CASRVTPGGYYEQYF.

This clonotype was observed a few times. This chain links TRBV7-6 with TRBJ1-5; TRBD1 might be the D (5 bases). CDR3 size: 14 residues. The V and J ends lost 5 bases and 3 bases respectively, with 11 bases between them. CDR1 and CDR2 (germline): SGHVS, FNYEAQ. CDR3 nucleotide sequence: TGTGCCAGCAGCCGTGGGACTTCCAATCAGCCCCAGCATTTT. As protein: CASSRGTSNQPQHF.